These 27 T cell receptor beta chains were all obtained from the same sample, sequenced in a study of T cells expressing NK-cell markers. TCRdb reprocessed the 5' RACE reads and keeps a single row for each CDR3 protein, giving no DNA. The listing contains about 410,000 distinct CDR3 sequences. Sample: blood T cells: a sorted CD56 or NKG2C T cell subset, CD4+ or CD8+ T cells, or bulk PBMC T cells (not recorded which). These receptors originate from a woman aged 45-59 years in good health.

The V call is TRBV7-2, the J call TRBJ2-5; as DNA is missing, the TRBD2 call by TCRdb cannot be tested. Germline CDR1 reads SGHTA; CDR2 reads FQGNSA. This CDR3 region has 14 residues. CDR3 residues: CASRPTRVSETQYF. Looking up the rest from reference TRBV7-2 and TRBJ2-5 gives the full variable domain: GAGVSQSPSNKVTEKGKDVELRCDPISGHTALYWYRQSLGQGLEFLIYFQGNSAPDKSGLPSDRFSAERTGGSVSTLTIQRTQQEDSAVYLCASRPTRVSETQYFGPGTRLLVL.

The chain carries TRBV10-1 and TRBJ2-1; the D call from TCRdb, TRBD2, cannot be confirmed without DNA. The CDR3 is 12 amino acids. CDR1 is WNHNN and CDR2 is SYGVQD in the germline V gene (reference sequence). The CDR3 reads CASGRAWDEQFF.

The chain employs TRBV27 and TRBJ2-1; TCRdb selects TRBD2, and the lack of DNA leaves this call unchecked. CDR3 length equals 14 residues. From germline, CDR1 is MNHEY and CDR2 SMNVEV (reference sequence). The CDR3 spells CASSTGLAIGEQFF.

The CDR3 reads CASSPPPSGQLYNEQFF. The chain carries TRBV6-2 or TRBV6-3 and TRBJ2-1; TCRdb calls TRBD1, which cannot be checked without DNA. The CDR3 spans 17 residues. The germline gives CDR1 MNHEY, CDR2 SVGEGT.

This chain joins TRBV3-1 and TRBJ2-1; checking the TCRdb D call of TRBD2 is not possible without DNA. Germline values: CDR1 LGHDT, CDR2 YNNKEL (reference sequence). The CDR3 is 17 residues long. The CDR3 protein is CASSQERGLAGVNEQFF.

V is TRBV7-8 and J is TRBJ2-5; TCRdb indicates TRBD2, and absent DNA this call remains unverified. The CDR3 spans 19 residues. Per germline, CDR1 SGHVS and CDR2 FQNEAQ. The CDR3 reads CASSGTETSGSSDQETQYF.

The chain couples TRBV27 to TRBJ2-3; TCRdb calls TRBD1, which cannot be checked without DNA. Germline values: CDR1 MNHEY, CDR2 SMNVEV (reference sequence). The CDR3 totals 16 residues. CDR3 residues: CASCTLGQGSRDTQYF.

CDR3 amino acids: CASSPSSSGSTETQYF. The V call is TRBV12-3 or TRBV12-4, the J call TRBJ2-5; with no DNA, the TCRdb D assignment of TRBD2 cannot be verified. The CDR3 contains 16 residues.

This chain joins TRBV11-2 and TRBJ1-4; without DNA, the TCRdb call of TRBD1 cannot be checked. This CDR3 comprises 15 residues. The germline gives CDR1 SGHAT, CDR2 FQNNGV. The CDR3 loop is CASSSFGQGASELFF.

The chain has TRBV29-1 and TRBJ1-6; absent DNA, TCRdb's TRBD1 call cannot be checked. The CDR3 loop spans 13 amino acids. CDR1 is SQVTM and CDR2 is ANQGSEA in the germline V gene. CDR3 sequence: CSVLQGINSPLHF.

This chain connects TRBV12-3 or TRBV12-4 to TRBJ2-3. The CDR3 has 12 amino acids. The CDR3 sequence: CASSISTDTQYF.

CDR3 sequence reads: CASSSPDRGPHSPLHF. The rearrangement joins TRBV6-5 to TRBJ1-6; TCRdb selects TRBD1, and the lack of DNA leaves this call unchecked. The CDR3 contains 16 residues. Germline V lookup: CDR1 MNHEY, CDR2 SVGAGI.

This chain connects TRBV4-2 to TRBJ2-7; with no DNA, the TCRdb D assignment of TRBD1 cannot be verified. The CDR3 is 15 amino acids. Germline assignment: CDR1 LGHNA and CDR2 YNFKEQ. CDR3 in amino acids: CASSPTGETLYEQYF.

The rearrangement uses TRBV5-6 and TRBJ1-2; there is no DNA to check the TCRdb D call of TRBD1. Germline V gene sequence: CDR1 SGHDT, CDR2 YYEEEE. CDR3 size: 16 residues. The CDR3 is CASSPGTGGRDYGYTF.

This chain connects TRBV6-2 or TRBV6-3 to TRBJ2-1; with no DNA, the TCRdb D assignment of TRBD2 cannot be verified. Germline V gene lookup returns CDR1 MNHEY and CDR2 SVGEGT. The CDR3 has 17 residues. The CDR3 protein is CASRAPGLAGDHNEQFF.

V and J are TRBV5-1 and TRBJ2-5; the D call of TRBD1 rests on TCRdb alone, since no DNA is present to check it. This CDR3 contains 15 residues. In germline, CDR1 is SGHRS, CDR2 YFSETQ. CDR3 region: CASNSGGARFETQYF.

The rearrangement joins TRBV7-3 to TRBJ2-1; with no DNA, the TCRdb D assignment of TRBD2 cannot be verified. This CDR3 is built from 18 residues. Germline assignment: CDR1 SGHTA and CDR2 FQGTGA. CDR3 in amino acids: CASSPIQSGLAAANEQFF.

The CDR3: CASSFQGKLTDTQYF. The rearrangement uses TRBV7-2 and TRBJ2-3; the D call of TRBD1 rests on TCRdb alone, since no DNA is present to check it. The germline V gene has CDR1 SGHTA and CDR2 FQGNSA. The CDR3 runs to 15 residues.

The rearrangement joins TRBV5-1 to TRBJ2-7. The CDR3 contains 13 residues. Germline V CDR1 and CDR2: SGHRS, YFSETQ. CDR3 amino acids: CASSSDFFDEQYF. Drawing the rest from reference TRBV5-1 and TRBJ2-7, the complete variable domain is KAGVTQTPRYLIKTRGQQVTLSCSPISGHRSVSWYQQTPGQGLQFLFEYFSETQRNKGNFPGRFSGRQFSNSRSEMNVSTLELGDSALYLCASSSDFFDEQYFGPGTRLTVT.

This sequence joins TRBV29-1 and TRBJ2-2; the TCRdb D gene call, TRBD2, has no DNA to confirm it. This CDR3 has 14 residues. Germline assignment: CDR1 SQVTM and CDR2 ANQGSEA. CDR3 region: CSVGALASTGELFF.

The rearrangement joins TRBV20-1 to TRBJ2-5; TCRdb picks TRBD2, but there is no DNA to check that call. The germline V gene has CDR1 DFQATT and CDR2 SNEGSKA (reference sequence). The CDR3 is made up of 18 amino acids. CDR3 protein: CSARDDGLAGDEGETQYF.

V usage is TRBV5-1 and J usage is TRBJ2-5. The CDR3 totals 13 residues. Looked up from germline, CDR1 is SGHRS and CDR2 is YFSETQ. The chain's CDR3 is CASSLEFQETQYF.

The CDR3 sequence is CASSPELGTDTQYF. The chain has TRBV4-2 and TRBJ2-3; without DNA, the TCRdb call of TRBD2 cannot be checked. The germline gives CDR1 LGHNA, CDR2 YNFKEQ. There are 14 residues in the CDR3.

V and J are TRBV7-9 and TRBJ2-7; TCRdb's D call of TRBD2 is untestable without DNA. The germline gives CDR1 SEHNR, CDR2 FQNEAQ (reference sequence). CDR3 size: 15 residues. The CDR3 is CASSPSRMWAYEQYF.

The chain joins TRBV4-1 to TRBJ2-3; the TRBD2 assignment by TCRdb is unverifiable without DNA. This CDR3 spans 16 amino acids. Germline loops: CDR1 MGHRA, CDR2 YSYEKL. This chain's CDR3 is CASSQSPGLGGDTQYF.

The CDR3 spells CSARGGGTQTDTQYF. This chain uses TRBV20-1 with TRBJ2-3; TCRdb outputs TRBD1, but without DNA this stays unchecked. Germline V CDR1 and CDR2: DFQATT, SNEGSKA (reference sequence). The length of the CDR3 is 15 residues.

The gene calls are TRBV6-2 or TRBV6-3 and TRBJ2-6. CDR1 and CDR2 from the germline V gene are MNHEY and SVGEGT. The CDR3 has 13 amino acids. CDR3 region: CASCASGAYVLTF.